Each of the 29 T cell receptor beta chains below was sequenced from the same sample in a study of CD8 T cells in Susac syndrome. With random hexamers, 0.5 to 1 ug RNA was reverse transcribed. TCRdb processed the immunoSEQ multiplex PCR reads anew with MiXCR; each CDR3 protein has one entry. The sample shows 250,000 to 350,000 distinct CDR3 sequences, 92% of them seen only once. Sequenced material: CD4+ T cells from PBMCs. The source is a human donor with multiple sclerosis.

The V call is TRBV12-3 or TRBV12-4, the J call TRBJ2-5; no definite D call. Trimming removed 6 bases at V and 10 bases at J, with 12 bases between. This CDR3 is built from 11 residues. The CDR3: CASSSRGVQYF. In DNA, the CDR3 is TGTGCCAGCAGCTCCCGCGGTGTCCAGTACTTC.

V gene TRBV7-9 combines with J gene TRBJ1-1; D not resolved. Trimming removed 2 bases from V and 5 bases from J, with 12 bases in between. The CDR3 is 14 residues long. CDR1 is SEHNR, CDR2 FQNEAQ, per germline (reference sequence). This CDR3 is CASSLQAPVTEAFF. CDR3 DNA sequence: TGTGCCAGCAGCTTACAGGCCCCGGTAACTGAAGCTTTCTTT.

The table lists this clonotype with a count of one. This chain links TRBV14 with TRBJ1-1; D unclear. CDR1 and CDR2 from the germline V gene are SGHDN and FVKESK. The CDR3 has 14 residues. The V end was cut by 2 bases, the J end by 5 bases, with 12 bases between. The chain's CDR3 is CASSQFGLGTEAFF. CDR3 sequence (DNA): TGTGCCAGCAGCCAATTTGGGTTAGGGACTGAAGCTTTCTTT.

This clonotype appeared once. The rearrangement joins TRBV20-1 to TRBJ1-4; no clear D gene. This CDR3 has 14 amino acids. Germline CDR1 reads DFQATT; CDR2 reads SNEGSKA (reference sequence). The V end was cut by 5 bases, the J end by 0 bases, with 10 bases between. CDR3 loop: CSAPLSATNEKLFF. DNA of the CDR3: TGCAGTGCTCCCCTCTCTGCAACTAATGAAAAACTGTTTTTT.

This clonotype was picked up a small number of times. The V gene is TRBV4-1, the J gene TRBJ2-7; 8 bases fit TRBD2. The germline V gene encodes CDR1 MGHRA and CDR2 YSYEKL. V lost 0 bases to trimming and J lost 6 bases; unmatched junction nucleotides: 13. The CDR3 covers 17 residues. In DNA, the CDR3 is TGCGCCAGCAGCCAAGATCCCGGGGAAAGCGGGAGAGGCGAGCAGTACTTC. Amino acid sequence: CASSQDPGESGRGEQYF.

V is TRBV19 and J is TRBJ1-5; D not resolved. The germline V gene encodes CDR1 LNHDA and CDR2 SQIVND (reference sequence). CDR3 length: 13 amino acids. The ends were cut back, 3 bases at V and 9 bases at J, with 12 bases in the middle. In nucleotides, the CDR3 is TGTGCCAGTAGTATCAAGCCGGGTGGGCCCCAGCATTTT. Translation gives CASSIKPGGPQHF.

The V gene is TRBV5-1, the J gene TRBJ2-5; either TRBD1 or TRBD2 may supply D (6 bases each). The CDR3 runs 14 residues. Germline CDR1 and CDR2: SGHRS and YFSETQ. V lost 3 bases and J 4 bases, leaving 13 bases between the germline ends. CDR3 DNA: TGCGCCAGCAGCTCCGGGGGCCGGGGAGAGACCCAGTACTTC. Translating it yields CASSSGGRGETQYF.

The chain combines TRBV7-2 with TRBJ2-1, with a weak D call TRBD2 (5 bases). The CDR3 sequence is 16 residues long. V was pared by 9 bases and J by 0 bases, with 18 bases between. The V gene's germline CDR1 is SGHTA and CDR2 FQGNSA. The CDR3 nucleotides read TGTGCCAGTGGGTTGGCGGGCCTGAGCTCCTACAATGAGCAGTTCTTC. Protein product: CASGLAGLSSYNEQFF.

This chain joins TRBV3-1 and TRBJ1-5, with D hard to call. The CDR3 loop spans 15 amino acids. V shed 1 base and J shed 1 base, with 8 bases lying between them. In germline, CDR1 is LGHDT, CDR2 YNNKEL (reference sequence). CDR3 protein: CASSQVPDSNQPQHF. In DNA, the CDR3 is TGTGCCAGCAGCCAAGTTCCGGACAGCAATCAGCCCCAGCATTTT. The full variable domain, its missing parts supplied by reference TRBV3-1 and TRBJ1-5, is DTAVSQTPKYLVTQMGNDKSIKCEQNLGHDTMYWYKQDSKKFLKIMFSYNNKELIINETVPNRFSPKSPDKAHLNLHINSLELGDSAVYFCASSQVPDSNQPQHFGDGTRLSIL.

For the CDR3, the DNA is TGCAGTGCTCCCTCCCAGGGGCCCCTCTCTGGAAACACCATATATTTT. Protein product: CSAPSQGPLSGNTIYF. The chain links TRBV20-1 to TRBJ1-3; D is possibly TRBD1 (6 bases). CDR1 and CDR2 from the germline V gene are DFQATT and SNEGSKA (reference sequence). The V gene lost 5 bases and the J gene lost 0 bases, with 17 bases spanning the gap. The CDR3 sequence is 16 residues long.

The CDR3 nucleotides read TGTGCCAGCACCCTAGGGACAGTCTACGAGCAGTACTTC. This encodes CASTLGTVYEQYF. The chain joins TRBV6-1 to TRBJ2-7; 7 bases are a match to TRBD1. V dropped 7 bases and J dropped 3; count of bases not matched to a gene: 6. Per germline, CDR1 MNHNS and CDR2 SASEGT. The CDR3 totals 13 residues.

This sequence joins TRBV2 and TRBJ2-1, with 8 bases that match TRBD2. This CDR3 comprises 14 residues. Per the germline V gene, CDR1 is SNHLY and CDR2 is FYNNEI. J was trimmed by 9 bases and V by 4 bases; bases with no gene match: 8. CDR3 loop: CASSAQRESAEQFF. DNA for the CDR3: TGTGCCAGCAGTGCCCAGCGGGAGTCCGCTGAGCAGTTCTTC.

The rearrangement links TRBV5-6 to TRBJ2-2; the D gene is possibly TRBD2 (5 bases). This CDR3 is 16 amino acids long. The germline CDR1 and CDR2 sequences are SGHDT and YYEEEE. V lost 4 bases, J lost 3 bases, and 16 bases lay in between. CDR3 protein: CASSLTRESDTGELFF. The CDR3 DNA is TGTGCCAGCAGCCTCACACGGGAAAGCGACACCGGGGAGCTGTTTTTT.

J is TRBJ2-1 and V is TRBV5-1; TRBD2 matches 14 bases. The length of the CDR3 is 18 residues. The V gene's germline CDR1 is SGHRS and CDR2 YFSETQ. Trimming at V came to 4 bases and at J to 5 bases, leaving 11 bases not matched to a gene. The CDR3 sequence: CASSPYRLAGGPDNEQFF. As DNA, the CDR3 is TGCGCCAGCAGCCCCTATCGACTAGCGGGAGGGCCCGACAATGAGCAGTTCTTC.

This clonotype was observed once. CDR3 protein: CASAPGTMIGETQYF. The CDR3 DNA reads TGTGCCAGCGCCCCCGGGACTATGATCGGAGAGACCCAGTACTTC. The rearrangement joins TRBV2 to TRBJ2-5, with 7 positions matching TRBD2. Per the germline V gene, CDR1 is SNHLY and CDR2 is FYNNEI. CDR3 length equals 15 residues. V dropped 8 bases and J dropped 4; count of bases not matched to a gene: 13.

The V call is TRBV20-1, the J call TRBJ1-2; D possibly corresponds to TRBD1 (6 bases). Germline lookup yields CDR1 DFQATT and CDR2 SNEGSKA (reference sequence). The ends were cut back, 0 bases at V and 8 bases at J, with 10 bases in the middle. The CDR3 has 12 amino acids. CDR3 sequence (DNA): TGCAGTGCTAGAGATGGGGGGCGAGGCTACACCTTC. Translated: CSARDGGRGYTF.

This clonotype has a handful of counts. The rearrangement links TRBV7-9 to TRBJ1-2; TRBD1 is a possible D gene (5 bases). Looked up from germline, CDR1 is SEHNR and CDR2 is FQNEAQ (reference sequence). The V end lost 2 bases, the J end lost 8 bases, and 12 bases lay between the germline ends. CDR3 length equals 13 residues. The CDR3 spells CASSLRRGEGYTF. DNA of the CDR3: TGTGCCAGCAGCTTAAGGAGGGGCGAAGGCTACACCTTC.

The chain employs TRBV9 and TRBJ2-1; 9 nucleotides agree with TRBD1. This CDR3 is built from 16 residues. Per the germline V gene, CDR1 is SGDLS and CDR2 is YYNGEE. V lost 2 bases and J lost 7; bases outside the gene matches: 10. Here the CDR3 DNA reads TGTGCCAGCAGCGTGGGGACAGGGCAGGCTCTGAATGAGCAGTTCTTC. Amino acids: CASSVGTGQALNEQFF. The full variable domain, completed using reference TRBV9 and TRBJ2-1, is DSGVTQTPKHLITATGQRVTLRCSPRSGDLSVYWYQQSLDQGLQFLIQYYNGEERAKGNILERFSAQQFPDLHSELNLSSLELGDSALYFCASSVGTGQALNEQFFGPGTRLTVL.

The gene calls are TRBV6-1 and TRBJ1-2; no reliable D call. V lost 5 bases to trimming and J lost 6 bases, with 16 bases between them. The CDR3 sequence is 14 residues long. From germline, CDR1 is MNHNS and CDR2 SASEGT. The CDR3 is CASSRERAVDGYTF. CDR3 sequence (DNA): TGTGCCAGCAGTCGAGAGAGGGCTGTGGATGGCTACACCTTC.

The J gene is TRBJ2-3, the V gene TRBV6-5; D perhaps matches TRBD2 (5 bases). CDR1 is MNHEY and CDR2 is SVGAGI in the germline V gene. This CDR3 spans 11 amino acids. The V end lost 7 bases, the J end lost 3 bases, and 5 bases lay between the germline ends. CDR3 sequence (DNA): TGTGCCAGCACGGGGACAGATACGCAGTATTTT. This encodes CASTGTDTQYF.

The CDR3 DNA follows: TGCAGTGCTCGAAATAGCGGGAGCCTCGAGCAGTACTTC. This codes for CSARNSGSLEQYF. The chain links TRBV20-1 to TRBJ2-1; TRBD2 matches at 9 bases. Gene TRBJ2-7 matches the end of the DNA better, so the J call may be wrong. This CDR3 has 13 amino acids. Germline loops: CDR1 DFQATT, CDR2 SNEGSKA (reference sequence).

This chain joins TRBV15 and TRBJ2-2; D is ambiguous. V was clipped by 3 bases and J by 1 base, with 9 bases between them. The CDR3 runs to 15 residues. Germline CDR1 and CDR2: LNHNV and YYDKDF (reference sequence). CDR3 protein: CATSSLGLNTGELFF. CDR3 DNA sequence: TGTGCCACCAGCAGTCTGGGCTTGAACACCGGGGAGCTGTTTTTT. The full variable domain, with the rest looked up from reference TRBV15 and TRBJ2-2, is DAMVIQNPRYQVTQFGKPVTLSCSQTLNHNVMYWYQQKSSQAPKLLFHYYDKDFNNEADTPDNFQSRRPNTSFCFLDIRSPGLGDTAMYLCATSSLGLNTGELFFGEGSRLTVL.

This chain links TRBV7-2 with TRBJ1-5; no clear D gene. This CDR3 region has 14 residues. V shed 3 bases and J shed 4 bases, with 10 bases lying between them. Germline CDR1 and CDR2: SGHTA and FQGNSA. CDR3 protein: CASSLGGLNQPQHF. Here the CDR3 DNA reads TGTGCCAGCAGCTTGGGAGGGTTGAATCAGCCCCAGCATTTT. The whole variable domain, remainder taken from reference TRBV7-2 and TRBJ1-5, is GAGVSQSPSNKVTEKGKDVELRCDPISGHTALYWYRQSLGQGLEFLIYFQGNSAPDKSGLPSDRFSAERTGGSVSTLTIQRTQQEDSAVYLCASSLGGLNQPQHFGDGTRLSIL.

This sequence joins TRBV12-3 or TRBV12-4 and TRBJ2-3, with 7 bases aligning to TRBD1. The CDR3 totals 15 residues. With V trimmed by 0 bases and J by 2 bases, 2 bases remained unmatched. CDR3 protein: CASSLAGTATDTQYF. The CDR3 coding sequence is TGTGCCAGCAGTTTAGCGGGGACAGCCACAGATACGCAGTATTTT.

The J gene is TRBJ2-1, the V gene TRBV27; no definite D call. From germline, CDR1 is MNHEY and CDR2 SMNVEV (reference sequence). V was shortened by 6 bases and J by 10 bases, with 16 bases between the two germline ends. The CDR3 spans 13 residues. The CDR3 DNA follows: TGTGCCAGCAGGTCCCCTAGTCGAGGCGAGCAGTTCTTC. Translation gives CASRSPSRGEQFF.

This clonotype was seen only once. This chain's CDR3 is CASSRGGRNQPQHF. CDR3 coding DNA: TGTGCCAGCAGCCGGGGGGGGAGAAATCAGCCCCAGCATTTT. The chain recombines TRBV6-6 with TRBJ1-5; D may be TRBD1 (5 bases). Germline CDR1 is MNHNY and CDR2 is SVGAGI (reference sequence). V lost 6 bases and J lost 4, with 13 bases in between. The CDR3 contains 14 residues.

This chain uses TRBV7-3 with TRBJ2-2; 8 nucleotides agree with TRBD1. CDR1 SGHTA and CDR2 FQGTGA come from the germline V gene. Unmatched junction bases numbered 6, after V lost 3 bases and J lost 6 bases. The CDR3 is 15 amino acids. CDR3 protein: CASSFLGQGAGELFF. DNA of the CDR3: TGTGCCAGCAGCTTTCTCGGACAGGGCGCCGGGGAGCTGTTTTTT.

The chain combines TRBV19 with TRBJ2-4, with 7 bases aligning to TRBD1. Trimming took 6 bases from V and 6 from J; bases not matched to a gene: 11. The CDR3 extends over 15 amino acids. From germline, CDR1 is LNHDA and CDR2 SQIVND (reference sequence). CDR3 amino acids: CASSIRSGQPNIQYF. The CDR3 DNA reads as TGTGCCAGTAGCATCAGATCGGGACAGCCAAACATTCAGTACTTC.

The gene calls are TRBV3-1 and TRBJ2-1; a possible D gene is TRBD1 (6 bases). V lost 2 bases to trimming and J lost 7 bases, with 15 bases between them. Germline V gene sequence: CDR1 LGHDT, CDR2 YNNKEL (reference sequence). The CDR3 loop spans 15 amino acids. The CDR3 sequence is CASSQSLWGLNEQFF. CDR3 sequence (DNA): TGTGCCAGCAGCCAATCCCTGTGGGGGCTTAATGAGCAGTTCTTC.